The clone carrying this TCR beta chain was observed many times. Its antigen is unknown. A read error may produce the germline difference seen at one junction end. Unique molecular identifiers were used in preparing the TCRbeta library. In TCRdb, the PCR reads were re-called with MiXCR into one record per CDR3 protein. The sample has approximately 240,000 distinct CDR3 sequences; under 13% are singletons. CDR1 is ENHRY and CDR2 is SYGVKD in the germline V gene. CDR3 length: 14 residues. This sample was taken from a study of T-cell reconstitution after alpha-beta-depleted transplantation in children. Study results and caveats: Newly produced T cells mostly provided counts and TCRbeta diversity after one year, as hyperexpanded clones declined. Expanded graft clones, several hundred of them, were reportedly the source of alpha-beta T cells about two months after transplant.

This sequence was found in a child under three years old with acute myeloid leukemia, due to receive a stem cell transplant. This chain uses TRBV10-3 with TRBJ2-7; 11 bases line up with TRBD1. Sequencing was performed on PBMCs, taken before TCRalphabeta/CD19-depleted stem cell transplant. In DNA form, the CDR3 reads TGTGCCATCTGGACAGGGGGCGCCTCCCACGAGCAGTACTTC. Translation gives CAIWTGGASHEQYF.